The TCR beta chain described here comes from a study of blood T cells in healthy people across ages. Total RNA was extracted at no less than 6 micrograms per sample. A sample-barcoded 5' primer and a J-beta primer mix were used in a second PCR of about 7 to 12 cycles. Every sample returned 3 million or more CDR3-containing paired-end reads. MiXCR, applied by TCRdb to the 5' RACE reads, yields one record per CDR3 protein. The top ten hold 2.5% to 3.5% of the sample, which has 750,000 to 950,000 distinct CDR3 sequences, around 25% seen once. This clonotype was seen a handful of times. This CDR3 contains 15 residues. These sequences were also reported in another study, on T cells of mothers and their children. From that report: The people who donated were a few healthy Caucasian mothers and their six children. Slightly higher overlap, not significant, was seen in related mother-child pairs than in unrelated pairs.

Sequencing was performed on blood. This clonotype originated in a boy aged 5 to 17 in good health. The chain is built from TRBV12-3 or TRBV12-4 and TRBJ2-5, with TRBD1 matching over 9 bases. The last part of the DNA fits TRBJ2-7 better; the J call may be wrong. DNA of the CDR3: TGTGCCAGCAGACGCGGACAGGGGAATCTAGACGAGCAGTACTTC. Encoded protein: CASRRGQGNLDEQYF.